The 6 T cell receptor beta chains presented below share a single source sample, sequenced in a study of CD8+ T cells in alopecia areata. Stated treatment: oral pan-JAK inhibitor, 5-10 mg twice daily. cDNA prepared by RNA extraction and subsequent reverse transcription served as the template for sequencing. The method was immunoSEQ multiplex PCR; TCRdb's version includes in-frame clones alone and lacks a portion of them. Of roughly 210,000 clones in the sample, over 40% were seen once. The source material was CD4+ T cells sorted from blood, sampled at roughly week 38, from a patient treated with tofacitinib. The receptor set was obtained from a human donor with alopecia areata.

This chain joins TRBV7-2 and TRBJ2-4, with D unclear. The CDR3 has 16 amino acids. Germline CDR1 and CDR2: SGHTA and FQGNSA. V shed 4 bases and J shed 0 bases, with 13 bases lying between them. CDR3 sequence: CASSSPLRLAKNIQYF. CDR3 sequence (DNA): TGTGCCAGCAGCTCCCCCCTACGACTAGCCAAAAACATTCAGTACTTC.

The chain carries TRBV29-1 and TRBJ1-2; TRBD1 matches at 10 bases. Germline V gene sequence: CDR1 SQVTM, CDR2 ANQGSEA. The CDR3 extends over 13 amino acids. Unmatched junction bases numbered 4, after V lost 6 bases and J lost 3 bases. The CDR3: CSVTGTGDYGYTF. CDR3 nucleotides: TGCAGCGTCACCGGGACAGGGGACTATGGCTACACCTTC.

The V and J genes are TRBV30 and TRBJ1-1; D call uncertain. This CDR3 contains 13 residues. V was shortened by 2 bases and J by 5 bases, with 12 bases between the two germline ends. CDR1 is GTSNPN, CDR2 SVGIG, per germline (reference sequence). In DNA, the CDR3 is TGTGCCTGGAGTAGTAAAAGGTGGACTGAAGCTTTCTTT. It encodes CAWSSKRWTEAFF. Variable domain in full (rest from reference TRBV30 and TRBJ1-1): SQTIHQWPATLVQPVGSPLSLECTVEGTSNPNLYWYRQAAGRGLQLLFYSVGIGQISSEVPQNLSASRPQDRQFILSSKKLLLSDSGFYLCAWSSKRWTEAFFGQGTRLTVV.

J is TRBJ2-1 and V is TRBV2; 10 bases align to TRBD1. This CDR3 region has 14 residues. Germline CDR1 is SNHLY and CDR2 is FYNNEI. Losses at the gene ends were 6 bases for V and 4 bases for J; bases not matched to a gene: 3. The CDR3 nucleotides are TGTGCCAGCAGGGGGACAGGGGATTACAATGAGCAGTTCTTC. Its protein product is CASRGTGDYNEQFF.

The chain carries TRBV9 and TRBJ2-3; maybe TRBD2 (6 bases). Germline lookup yields CDR1 SGDLS and CDR2 YYNGEE. This CDR3 spans 14 amino acids. V was cut by 7 bases and J by 2 bases, with 14 bases left in between. Here the CDR3 reads CASGRNPDTDTQYF. CDR3 coding DNA: TGTGCCAGCGGGAGGAACCCTGACACAGATACGCAGTATTTT. Drawing the rest from reference TRBV9 and TRBJ2-3, the complete variable domain is DSGVTQTPKHLITATGQRVTLRCSPRSGDLSVYWYQQSLDQGLQFLIQYYNGEERAKGNILERFSAQQFPDLHSELNLSSLELGDSALYFCASGRNPDTDTQYFGPGTRLTVL.

This clone occurred once. For the CDR3, the DNA is TGCAGTGCCCAACGGGATGAGCAGTTCTTC. Amino acids: CSAQRDEQFF. The chain recombines TRBV20-1 with TRBJ2-1; D is ambiguous. This CDR3 has 10 amino acids. Germline V CDR1 and CDR2: DFQATT, SNEGSKA (reference sequence). Trimming removed 6 bases at V and 8 bases at J, with 8 bases between.